This T cell receptor (beta chain) was recorded in a study of cytomegalovirus exposure and HLA in healthy donors. Study-wide results and caveats: Researchers reported in a later analysis that common viral pathogens appeared linked to several top clusters.

This clone has just a few counts. Its specificity is unknown. Germline V gene lookup returns CDR1 SGHTA and CDR2 FQGNSA. The CDR3 runs 15 residues. V gave up 3 bases and J gave up 2 bases, with 12 bases separating them. Primers for the PCR totalled 60 Vbeta and 13 Jbeta. Produced via immunoSEQ multiplex PCR; TCRdb's table is partial and in-frame only. The table records over 100,000 clones, about 61% of them present only once. This receptor was obtained from a woman aged 40 to 50 in good health and CMV-seronegative. Material for sequencing was PBMCs. The J gene is TRBJ2-3, the V gene TRBV7-2; no reliable D call. The DNA of the CDR3 is TGTGCCAGCAGCTTCGGTATAACTCCCACAGATACGCAGTATTTT. Encoded protein: CASSFGITPTDTQYF.